This T cell receptor (beta chain) came from a study of Graves' ophthalmopathy and Graves' hyperthyroidism. Findings of the study overall: The blood repertoire also included most expanded thyroid clonotypes above 0.001 frequency.

This clonotype was counted at least ten times. What it binds is unknown. The sequenced template was RNA, covering the TCR beta CDR3 region. The authors performed first-round RT-PCR with HTBI primers and then a second-round multiplex PCR. TCRdb reprocessed the multiplex PCR reads via MiXCR and lists one record per CDR3 protein. This sample has some 1.1 million distinct CDR3 sequences, with about 35% found just once. CDR3 length equals 14 residues. V gave up 2 bases and J gave up 1 base, with 9 bases separating them. The V gene's germline CDR1 is SGHNT and CDR2 YYREEE (reference sequence). The chain couples TRBV5-4 to TRBJ2-5; D gene unclear. This sequence originates from an adult man with Graves' hyperthyroidism. Specimen: peripheral blood or thyroid tissue (not recorded which). The CDR3 here is CASSFSNPQETQYF. As DNA, the CDR3 is TGTGCCAGCAGCTTCTCGAATCCCCAAGAGACCCAGTACTTC. The full variable domain, its missing parts supplied by reference TRBV5-4 and TRBJ2-5, is ETGVTQSPTHLIKTRGQQVTLRCSSQSGHNTVSWYQQALGQGPQFIFQYYREEENGRGNFPPRFSGLQFPNYSSELNVNALELDDSALYLCASSFSNPQETQYFGPGTRLLVL.